What follows are 12 T cell receptor beta chains derived from one specimen sequenced in a study of radiation and T cells in renal cell carcinoma. The repertoire was sequenced with immunoSEQ multiplex PCR; TCRdb's copy has only in-frame clones and lacks some. The sample records roughly 120,000 clones, around 80% being singletons. As for time point: baseline pretreatment blood. Specified treatment: 15 Gy SBRT to primary tumor, nephrectomy 4 weeks later. The sample in question was blood, obtained from a patient whose treatment included radiotherapy and nephrectomy. These receptors were taken from a woman between 55 and 75 years old with renal cell carcinoma.

This clone was seen more than once but under ten times. The chain carries TRBV19 and TRBJ2-3; D might be TRBD1 or TRBD2, each matching 6 bases. Trimming shortened V by 4 bases and J by 3 bases, and 14 bases separated the two germline ends. The CDR3 extends over 15 amino acids. Per the germline V gene, CDR1 is LNHDA and CDR2 is SQIVND (reference sequence). CDR3 nucleotides: TGTGCCAGTAGTAATGGGGGGCCTGGGACAGATACGCAGTATTTT. This codes for CASSNGGPGTDTQYF.

The rearrangement links TRBV19 to TRBJ2-2; 9 nucleotides align to TRBD1. J gave up 7 bases and V 7 bases, and 7 bases lay outside the gene matches. The CDR3 is made up of 14 amino acids. In germline, CDR1 is LNHDA, CDR2 SQIVND (reference sequence). The CDR3 bases are TGTGCCAGTAATAACAGGGGGCCGGGCGGGGAGCTGTTTTTT. Translated: CASNNRGPGGELFF.

The V and J genes are TRBV4-2 and TRBJ1-4; weak D call: TRBD1 (6 bases). The CDR3 consists of 16 residues. CDR1 and CDR2 (germline): LGHNA, YNFKEQ. V lost 6 bases to trimming and J lost 3 bases, with 17 bases between them. This CDR3 is CASSVTEGGANEKLFF. CDR3 DNA sequence: TGTGCCAGCAGTGTAACGGAGGGGGGGGCTAATGAAAAACTGTTTTTT.

The rearrangement uses TRBV7-9 and TRBJ2-1, with D tentatively TRBD2 (5 bases). Germline CDR1 SEHNR, CDR2 FQNEAQ (reference sequence). The CDR3 sequence is 15 residues long. The germline V and J ends were trimmed by 2 bases and 0 bases, with 8 bases remaining between them. CDR3 nucleotides: TGTGCCAGCAGCTTACGAGGGAGCTCCTACAATGAGCAGTTCTTC. It yields the protein CASSLRGSSYNEQFF. The full variable domain, its missing parts supplied by reference TRBV7-9 and TRBJ2-1, is DTGVSQNPRHKITKRGQNVTFRCDPISEHNRLYWYRQTLGQGPEFLTYFQNEAQLEKSRLLSDRFSAERPKGSFSTLEIQRTEQGDSAMYLCASSLRGSSYNEQFFGPGTRLTVL.

This rearrangement joins TRBV5-8 to TRBJ1-4, with a weak D call TRBD1 (5 bases). CDR1 SGHTS and CDR2 YDEGEE come from the germline V gene. The ends were cut back, 0 bases at V and 2 bases at J, with 14 bases in the middle. The CDR3 sequence is 17 residues long. CDR3 sequence (DNA): TGTGCCAGCAGCTTGGTCAGGCTCGGGGGGACTAATGAAAAACTGTTTTTT. Protein: CASSLVRLGGTNEKLFF.

The V gene is TRBV5-1, the J gene TRBJ2-3; D not certain. CDR3 length equals 11 residues. V shed 2 bases and J shed 4 bases, with 2 bases lying between them. Per germline, CDR1 SGHRS and CDR2 YFSETQ. In nucleotides, the CDR3 is TGCGCCAGCAGCTTTGCAGATACGCAGTATTTT. Amino acids: CASSFADTQYF. Full variable domain (rest looked up from reference TRBV5-1 and TRBJ2-3): KAGVTQTPRYLIKTRGQQVTLSCSPISGHRSVSWYQQTPGQGLQFLFEYFSETQRNKGNFPGRFSGRQFSNSRSEMNVSTLELGDSALYLCASSFADTQYFGPGTRLTVL.

This chain connects TRBV7-2 to TRBJ2-2; no clear D. This CDR3 contains 12 residues. V was pared by 5 bases and J by 7 bases, with 8 bases between. CDR1 and CDR2 (germline): SGHTA, FQGNSA. CDR3 sequence: CASSLGIGELFF. DNA for the CDR3: TGTGCCAGCAGCCTAGGTATCGGGGAGCTGTTTTTT.

The sample holds many counts of this clone. The genes are TRBV28 and TRBJ2-5; TRBD1 might be the D (6 bases). The CDR3 is 15 residues long. Germline V gene sequence: CDR1 MDHEN, CDR2 SYDVKM. The germline V and J ends were trimmed by 3 bases and 5 bases, with 16 bases remaining between them. The CDR3 spells CASSLFRGPGETQYF. Written as DNA, the CDR3 is TGTGCCAGCAGTTTGTTCAGGGGACCTGGCGAGACCCAGTACTTC.

The chain is built from TRBV30 and TRBJ1-1; D unclear. Trimming removed 2 bases at V and 3 bases at J, with 10 bases between. The CDR3 extends over 13 amino acids. CDR1 and CDR2 from the germline V gene are GTSNPN and SVGIG (reference sequence). The CDR3, as DNA: TGTGCCTGGAGTCTTGGAGTAGACACTGAAGCTTTCTTT. Its translation is CAWSLGVDTEAFF.

This clone was picked up a small number of times. CDR3 region: CASSHDLGNTIYF. For the CDR3, the DNA is TGTGCCAGCAGCCATGACCTGGGAAACACCATATATTTT. The J gene is TRBJ1-3, the V gene TRBV7-9; D is ambiguous. The CDR3 spans 13 residues. Per the germline V gene, CDR1 is SEHNR and CDR2 is FQNEAQ (reference sequence). V was trimmed by 5 bases and J by 4 bases, leaving 9 bases between them. Using reference TRBV7-9 and TRBJ1-3 for the parts outside the CDR3, the full variable domain is DTGVSQNPRHKITKRGQNVTFRCDPISEHNRLYWYRQTLGQGPEFLTYFQNEAQLEKSRLLSDRFSAERPKGSFSTLEIQRTEQGDSAMYLCASSHDLGNTIYFGEGSWLTVV.

This chain joins TRBV5-1 and TRBJ2-5, with TRBD1 as a possible D gene (5 bases). Germline CDR1 reads SGHRS; CDR2 reads YFSETQ. Between the trimmed V and J ends, which lost 0 bases and 3 bases, there was a span of 12 bases. The CDR3 is 15 residues long. The CDR3: CASSLDGSTEETQYF. CDR3 coding DNA: TGCGCCAGCAGCTTGGACGGGTCGACAGAAGAGACCCAGTACTTC.

The chain combines TRBV6-6 with TRBJ2-2, with D tentatively TRBD1 or TRBD2 (5 bases each). The V end was cut by 9 bases, the J end by 1 base, with 15 bases between. CDR1 and CDR2 (germline): MNHNY, SVGAGI (reference sequence). This CDR3 region has 15 residues. CDR3 residues: CASREAGLNTGELFF. In DNA form, the CDR3 reads TGTGCCAGTCGGGAAGCAGGGTTGAACACCGGGGAGCTGTTTTTT.